This T cell receptor beta chain was retrieved from a study of blood T cell repertoires in COVID-19. Profiled with immunoSEQ multiplex PCR; TCRdb holds only in-frame clones, not every one. The data contain under 300,000 clones, around 90% of them singletons. The clonotype comes from a woman in her 40s who had recovered from COVID-19. The sequenced sample was peripheral blood.

The DNA for the CDR3 is TGTGCCAGCAGCTTAGGTTTAGCGGGAGCTTCAGATACGCAGTATTTT. This codes for CASSLGLAGASDTQYF. This sequence joins TRBV7-9 and TRBJ2-3, with TRBD2 identical over 9 bases. The junction had 6 bases not matched to a gene; V was cut back by 1 base and J by 4 bases. CDR3 length: 16 residues. Per the germline V gene, CDR1 is SEHNR and CDR2 is FQNEAQ (reference sequence). Complete variable domain (other parts from reference TRBV7-9 and TRBJ2-3): DTGVSQNPRHKITKRGQNVTFRCDPISEHNRLYWYRQTLGQGPEFLTYFQNEAQLEKSRLLSDRFSAERPKGSFSTLEIQRTEQGDSAMYLCASSLGLAGASDTQYFGPGTRLTVL.